This T cell receptor beta chain was observed in a study of technical replicates of blood from several donors. Trimming removed 0 bases from V and 3 bases from J, with 11 bases in between. Germline CDR1 and CDR2: LGHNA and YNFKEQ. This CDR3 contains 15 residues. Using immunoSEQ multiplex PCR, the repertoire was profiled, and TCRdb retains in-frame clones only, with some absent. The table has approximately 95,000 clones, around 96% seen once. The sample comprised T cells isolated from PBMCs. The rearrangement uses TRBV4-2 and TRBJ1-2, with D possibly matching TRBD1 (6 bases). The sequence came from a human donor in good health. The CDR3 DNA sequence: TGTGCCAGCAGCCAAGATCTGGGGGCCGACTATGGCTACACCTTC. This codes for CASSQDLGADYGYTF.